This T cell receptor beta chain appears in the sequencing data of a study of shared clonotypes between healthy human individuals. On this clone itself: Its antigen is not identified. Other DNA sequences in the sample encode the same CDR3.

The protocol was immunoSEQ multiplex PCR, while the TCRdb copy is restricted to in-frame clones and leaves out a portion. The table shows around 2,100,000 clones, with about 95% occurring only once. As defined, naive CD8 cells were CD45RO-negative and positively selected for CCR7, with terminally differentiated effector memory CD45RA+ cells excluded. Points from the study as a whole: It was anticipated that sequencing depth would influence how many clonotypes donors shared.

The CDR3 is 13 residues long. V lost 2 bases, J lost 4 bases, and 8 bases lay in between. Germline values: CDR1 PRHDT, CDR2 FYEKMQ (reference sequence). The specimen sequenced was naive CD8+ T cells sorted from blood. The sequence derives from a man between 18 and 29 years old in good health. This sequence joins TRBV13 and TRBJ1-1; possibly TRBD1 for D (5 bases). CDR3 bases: TGTGCCAGCAGCTTACAGGGTGGCACTGAAGCTTTCTTT. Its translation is CASSLQGGTEAFF.